This T cell receptor beta chain was captured by sequencing in a study of T-cell reconstitution after alpha-beta-depleted transplantation in children. This clonotype appeared a few times. Antigen: not known. Points from the study as a whole: Surviving recipient T cells and intrathymic progenitors accounted for some patients' high TCRbeta diversity at day 60. Reportedly, alpha-beta T cells present about two months post-transplant originated from several hundred expanded clones of graft origin.

Unique molecular identifiers were incorporated during preparation of the TCRbeta library. TCRdb re-derived calls from the PCR reads in MiXCR, one entry per CDR3 protein. The sample gives 350,000 to 500,000 distinct CDR3 sequences, 43% of which show up once; 25% to 30% is in the top ten. The clonotype comes from a girl aged 2 to 10 with aplastic anemia, due to receive a stem cell transplant. Sample: PBMCs, taken before TCRalphabeta/CD19-depleted stem cell transplant.

CDR3 DNA: TGTGCCAGCAGCTTCCACAGGGGGGCGAACACTGAAGCTTTCTTT. Its protein is CASSFHRGANTEAFF. J is TRBJ1-1 and V is TRBV7-9; 8 positions match TRBD1. The CDR3 sequence is 15 residues long. Germline V gene sequence: CDR1 SEHNR, CDR2 FQNEAQ (reference sequence). V lost 3 bases and J lost 1; bases outside the gene matches: 4.